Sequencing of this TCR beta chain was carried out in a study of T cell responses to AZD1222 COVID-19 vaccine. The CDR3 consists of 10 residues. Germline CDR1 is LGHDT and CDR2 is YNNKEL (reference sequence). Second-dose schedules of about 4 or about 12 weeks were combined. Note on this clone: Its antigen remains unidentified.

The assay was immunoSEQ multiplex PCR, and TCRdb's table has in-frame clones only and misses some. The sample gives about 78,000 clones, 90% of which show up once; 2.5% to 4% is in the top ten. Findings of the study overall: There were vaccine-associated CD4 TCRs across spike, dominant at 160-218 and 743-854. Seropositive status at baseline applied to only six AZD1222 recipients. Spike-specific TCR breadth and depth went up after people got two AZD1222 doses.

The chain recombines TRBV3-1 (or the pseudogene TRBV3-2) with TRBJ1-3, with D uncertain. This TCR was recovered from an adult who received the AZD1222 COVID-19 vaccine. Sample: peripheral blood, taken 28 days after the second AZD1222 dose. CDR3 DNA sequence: TGTGGCTCCGGGGAAGACACCATATATTTT. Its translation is CGSGEDTIYF.